The sequence of this T cell receptor (beta chain) was determined in a study of T cell changes during pregnancy in multiple sclerosis. The V segment lost 8 bases and the J segment 9 bases; nucleotides outside the gene matches: 10. CDR3 length equals 13 residues. Germline CDR1 and CDR2: SGHTA and FQGTGA. Sequencing was performed with immunoSEQ multiplex PCR; in TCRdb, only in-frame clones are kept and a portion is missing. The sample records about 50,000 clones, roughly 95% being singletons. This clonotype originated in a female donor with multiple sclerosis, enrolled in a pregnancy study. Material: CD4+ T cells from peripheral blood mononuclear cells, obtained in the third trimester of pregnancy. The chain carries TRBV7-3 and TRBJ1-1; 9 nucleotides match TRBD1. CDR3 sequence reads: CASGFTGGRKAFF. The CDR3 DNA reads as TGTGCCAGCGGATTCACAGGGGGCAGGAAAGCTTTCTTT. Filled out from reference TRBV7-3 and TRBJ1-1, the complete variable domain reads GAGVSQTPSNKVTEKGKYVELRCDPISGHTALYWYRQSLGQGPEFLIYFQGTGAADDSGLPNDRFFAVRPEGSVSTLKIQRTERGDSAVYLCASGFTGGRKAFFGQGTRLTVV.